These 17 T cell receptor beta chains came from one sample sequenced in a study of CD8 T cells in ankylosing spondylitis. Points from the study as a whole: There was a TCR beta motif, made of fewer than 10 highly homologous variants, that appeared characteristic of ankylosing spondylitis blood.

MiXCR was run by TCRdb on the 5' RACE reads, yielding one entry per CDR3 protein. In the table there are under 850,000 distinct CDR3 sequences, under 20% of which are singletons. No cognate antigen is known for these TCRs. The sequenced sample consisted of blood, either unsorted or a sorted T cell fraction (not recorded which). The source of these receptors is a male donor with ankylosing spondylitis.

This clonotype was observed a few times. The rearrangement joins TRBV9 to TRBJ2-7, with D possibly TRBD2 on 6 matching bases. Trimming left V 0 bases short and J 5 bases short, with 15 bases between. Germline V gene data show CDR1 as SGDLS and CDR2 as YYNGEE. The CDR3 runs to 15 residues. CDR3 sequence: CASSVAGERIHEQYF. In DNA form, the CDR3 reads TGTGCCAGCAGCGTAGCGGGGGAAAGGATCCACGAGCAGTACTTC.

The V call is TRBV20-1, the J call TRBJ2-1, with D hard to call. Germline values: CDR1 DFQATT, CDR2 SNEGSKA (reference sequence). This CDR3 region has 14 residues. With 2 bases removed from V and 4 bases from J, the gap between germline ends came to 12 bases. In nucleotides, the CDR3 is TGCAGTGCTAGACTAATAAGTGTTTACAATGAGCAGTTCTTC. Its protein is CSARLISVYNEQFF.

In regard to this clonotype: Being one base from a much bigger clone, this may be a read error. The CDR3 spells CSVHRDGYTF. The CDR3 region has the DNA TGCAGCGTTCACAGGGACGGCTACACCTTC. V gene TRBV29-1 combines with J gene TRBJ1-2, with D possibly matching TRBD1 (6 bases). The length of the CDR3 is 10 residues. Germline CDR1 and CDR2: SQVTM and ANQGSEA. V lost 5 bases, J lost 8 bases, and 9 bases lay in between.

CDR3 loop: CASSYSLAGSHEQYF. Here the CDR3 DNA reads TGTGCCAGCAGTTACTCCCTAGCGGGAAGCCACGAGCAGTACTTC. V usage is TRBV6-5 and J usage is TRBJ2-7, with 9 bases aligning to TRBD2. The CDR3 extends over 15 amino acids. Germline CDR1 reads MNHEY; CDR2 reads SVGAGI. J lost 5 bases, V lost 0 bases, and 5 bases had no gene match.

The V call is TRBV20-1, the J call TRBJ2-1, with TRBD2 matching 8 bases. V shed 1 base, J shed 4 bases, and the junction held 6 bases outside the gene matches. Germline CDR1 is DFQATT and CDR2 is SNEGSKA (reference sequence). This CDR3 is built from 15 residues. The CDR3 loop reads CSARVRTSGYNEQFF. DNA for the CDR3: TGCAGTGCTAGAGTAAGAACTAGCGGTTACAATGAGCAGTTCTTC.

In this sample, this clonotype turned up once. This rearrangement joins TRBV20-1 to TRBJ2-7, with 7 bases that match TRBD1. Germline V gene sequence: CDR1 DFQATT, CDR2 SNEGSKA (reference sequence). The CDR3 is 13 amino acids. Unmatched junction bases numbered 6, after V lost 7 bases and J lost 0 bases. The chain's CDR3 is CSVTGDPSYEQYF. The CDR3 nucleotides read TGCAGTGTTACAGGGGACCCCTCCTACGAGCAGTACTTC.

In this sample, this clonotype is medium-sized. The V call is TRBV4-1, the J call TRBJ2-3; D call uncertain. The CDR3 is 16 residues long. Germline V gene lookup returns CDR1 MGHRA and CDR2 YSYEKL. V was cut by 0 bases and J by 0 bases, with 10 bases left in between. In DNA form, the CDR3 reads TGCGCCAGCAGCCAAGACAGCTCAACTAGCACAGATACGCAGTATTTT. It is translated as CASSQDSSTSTDTQYF.

The gene calls are TRBV27 and TRBJ2-2, with 12 nucleotides matching TRBD2. This CDR3 contains 17 residues. In germline, CDR1 is MNHEY, CDR2 SMNVEV (reference sequence). The CDR3 sequence: CAHPLGLAGLNTGELFF. CDR3 DNA sequence: TGTGCGCACCCCCTTGGACTAGCGGGATTGAACACCGGGGAGCTGTTTTTT.

The chain's CDR3 is CASSLAGRGDGYTF. The CDR3 nucleotides are TGTGCCAGCAGCTTAGCGGGCAGGGGAGATGGCTACACCTTC. J is TRBJ1-2 and V is TRBV7-9, with D maybe TRBD1 (6 bases). Between the trimmed V and J ends, which lost 0 bases and 6 bases, there was a span of 11 bases. The CDR3 is 14 residues long. CDR1 is SEHNR and CDR2 is FQNEAQ in the germline V gene (reference sequence).

This clonotype was detected only a few times. The chain links TRBV11-3 to TRBJ2-1; D not certain. This CDR3 has 11 amino acids. The V gene lost 8 bases and the J gene lost 5 bases, with 7 bases spanning the gap. In germline, CDR1 is SGHNT, CDR2 YENEEA. The CDR3, as DNA: TGTGCCAGCCGGTTCAACAATGAGCAGTTCTTC. This translates into CASRFNNEQFF.

The V gene is TRBV9, the J gene TRBJ2-5; the D gene could be TRBD1 or TRBD2 (5 bases each). V gave up 2 bases and J gave up 5 bases, with 10 bases separating them. Per germline, CDR1 SGDLS and CDR2 YYNGEE. The CDR3 has 13 amino acids. The CDR3 loop is CASSVAWGETQYF. The CDR3 coding sequence is TGTGCCAGCAGCGTTGCTTGGGGGGAGACCCAGTACTTC.

The table lists this clonotype with a few counts. The chain is built from TRBV5-1 and TRBJ2-2; TRBD1 matches 7 bases. This CDR3 has 12 amino acids. The V gene's germline CDR1 is SGHRS and CDR2 YFSETQ. The ends lost 7 bases at V and 9 bases at J; junction bases unmatched: 6. The CDR3 spells CASRDSRRELFF. CDR3 sequence (DNA): TGCGCCAGCCGGGACAGTCGAAGGGAGCTGTTTTTT.

This clonotype came up a few times. This chain connects TRBV20-1 to TRBJ2-6; D perhaps matches TRBD1 (7 bases). V gave up 2 bases and J gave up 4 bases, with 9 bases separating them. There are 14 residues in the CDR3. CDR1 and CDR2 (germline): DFQATT, SNEGSKA (reference sequence). CDR3 amino acids: CSARQGGGANVLTF. In nucleotides, the CDR3 is TGCAGTGCTAGACAGGGGGGCGGGGCCAACGTCCTGACTTTC.

J is TRBJ2-3 and V is TRBV12-3 or TRBV12-4; D gene ambiguous. This CDR3 contains 15 residues. Between the trimmed V and J ends, which lost 4 bases and 0 bases, there was a span of 11 bases. In DNA, the CDR3 is TGTGCCAGCAGTTCACACCCAACGAGCACAGATACGCAGTATTTT. Protein sequence: CASSSHPTSTDTQYF.

J is TRBJ1-1 and V is TRBV7-2, with TRBD1 matching 7 bases. V was pared by 5 bases and J by 4 bases, with 10 bases of the junction left unmatched. This CDR3 has 15 amino acids. Germline V CDR1 and CDR2: SGHTA, FQGNSA. CDR3 protein: CASSPQQGSRTEAFF. CDR3 DNA: TGTGCCAGCAGCCCCCAACAGGGGTCTCGCACTGAAGCTTTCTTT.

V usage is TRBV29-1 and J usage is TRBJ2-2; 8 bases fit TRBD1. J gave up 3 bases and V 4 bases, and 13 bases lay outside the gene matches. In germline, CDR1 is SQVTM, CDR2 ANQGSEA. The CDR3 is 17 amino acids. The CDR3 loop is CSVVTRDRTADTGELFF. The CDR3 DNA is TGCAGCGTTGTCACTAGGGACAGGACCGCCGACACCGGGGAGCTGTTTTTT.

The rearrangement links TRBV5-5 to TRBJ2-1; D is unresolved. The length of the CDR3 is 14 residues. Germline CDR1 reads SGHKS; CDR2 reads YYEKEE (reference sequence). V shed 1 base and J shed 6 bases, with 11 bases lying between them. DNA for the CDR3: TGTGCCAGCAGCTTGAACAGTCCTTCCAATGAGCAGTTCTTC. Protein sequence: CASSLNSPSNEQFF.